The T cell receptor (beta chain) described here comes from a study of regulatory T cells in long-lasting Graves disease. Overall study findings and caveats: Favored gene segments in persistent disease were TRBV28, TRBJ1-2 and TRBJ2-5.

The CDR3 is 13 residues long. Trimming at V came to 7 bases and at J to 10 bases, leaving 11 bases not matched to a gene. Germline V lookup: CDR1 SQVTM, CDR2 ANQGSEA. Time point specified: newly diagnosed GD, antithyroid drugs for less than 3 months. RNA from PBMCs was the source of the TCR library. Arm-PCR of CDR3 regions with iRepertoire HTBI primers generated TCR beta libraries. TCRdb ran MiXCR on the multiplex PCR reads and lists one entry per CDR3 protein. The table includes 420,000 or so distinct CDR3 sequences, less than 20% detected once. Only a few counts were recorded for this clonotype. Its antigen remains unknown. These data are also associated with another study on T cells in Graves' hyperthyroidism and ophthalmopathy.

The sequence was collected from a woman younger than 30 with Graves disease. The specimen was peripheral blood mononuclear cells (PBMCs), collected at new diagnosis, from a patient treated with antithyroid drugs. The V and J genes are TRBV29-1 and TRBJ2-1; 9 nucleotides align to TRBD1. The chain's CDR3 is CSGDRDRVGEQFF. CDR3 coding DNA: TGCAGCGGCGACCGGGACAGGGTAGGCGAGCAGTTCTTC.